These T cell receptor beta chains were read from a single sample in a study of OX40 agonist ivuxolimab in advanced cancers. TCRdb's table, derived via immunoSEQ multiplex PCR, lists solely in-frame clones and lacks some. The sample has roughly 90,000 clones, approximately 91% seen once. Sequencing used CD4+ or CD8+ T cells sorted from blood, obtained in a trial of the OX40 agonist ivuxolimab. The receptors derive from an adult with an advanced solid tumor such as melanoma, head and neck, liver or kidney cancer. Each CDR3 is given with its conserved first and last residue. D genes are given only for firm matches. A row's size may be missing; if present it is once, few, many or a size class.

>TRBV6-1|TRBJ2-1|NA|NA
TGTGCCACCAGAGACTATTTAGGGGACAATGAGCAGTTCTTC
CATRDYLGDNEQFF
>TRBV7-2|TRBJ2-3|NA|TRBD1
TGTGCCAGCAGCCAGGGACAGTCCACAGATACGCAGTATTTT
CASSQGQSTDTQYF
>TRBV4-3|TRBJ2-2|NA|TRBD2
TGCGCCAGCAGCCTGGGACTAGCGGCTGGGGAGCTGTTTTTT
CASSLGLAAGELFF
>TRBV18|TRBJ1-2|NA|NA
TGTGCCAGCTCGACAAGGGGGGGGCTTGATGGCTACACCTTC
CASSTRGGLDGYTF
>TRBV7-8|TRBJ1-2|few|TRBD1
TGTGCCAGCAGCCCGACGGGACAGTCCGGAGGCTACACCTTC
CASSPTGQSGGYTF
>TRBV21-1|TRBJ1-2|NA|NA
TGTGCCAGCAGCAAGGACAGGGGAAGCGTTGGCTATGGCTACACCTTC
CASSKDRGSVGYGYTF
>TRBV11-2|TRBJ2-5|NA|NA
TGTGCCAGCAGCTTAGTATCGGAGTTGAGGGGGACCCAGTACTTC
CASSLVSELRGTQYF
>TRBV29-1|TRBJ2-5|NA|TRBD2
TGCAGCGTTGAGTTGGGACTAGCGCAACAAGAGACCCAGTACTTC
CSVELGLAQQETQYF
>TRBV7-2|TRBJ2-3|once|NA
TGTGCCAGCAGCTTAGTTGGAATTAGGACAGATACGCAGTATTTT
CASSLVGIRTDTQYF
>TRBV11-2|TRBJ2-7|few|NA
TGTGCCAGCAGCTTAGACTACGCCTCCTACGAGCAGTACTTC
CASSLDYASYEQYF
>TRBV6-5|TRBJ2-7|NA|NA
TGTGCCAGCAGTTACTACCCCAGCTCCGAGCAGTACTTC
CASSYYPSSEQYF
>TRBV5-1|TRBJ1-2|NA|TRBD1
TGCGCCAGCAGCCCAACAGGGGTGGGCGGCTACACCTTC
CASSPTGVGGYTF
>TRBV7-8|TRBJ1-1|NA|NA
TGTGCCAGCAGCACAAGCCAGCTGAACACTGAAGCTTTCTTT
CASSTSQLNTEAFF
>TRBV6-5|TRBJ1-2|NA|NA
TGTGCCAGCAGTTACGACATATCCGACTATGGCTACACCTTC
CASSYDISDYGYTF
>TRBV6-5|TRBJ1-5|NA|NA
TGTGCCAGCAGTTACTCGGGCGCGGCGGGCAATCAGCCCCAGCATTTT
CASSYSGAAGNQPQHF
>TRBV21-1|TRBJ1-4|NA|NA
TGTGCCAGCAGCAGACAGGGCGGGGATGAAAAACTGTTTTTT
CASSRQGGDEKLFF
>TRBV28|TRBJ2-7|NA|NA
TGTGCCAGCGGCTTCGGGATCTACGAGCAGTACTTC
CASGFGIYEQYF
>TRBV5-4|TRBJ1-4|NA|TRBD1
TGTGCCAGCAGCTCGACAGGGACTAATGAAAAACTGTTTTTT
CASSSTGTNEKLFF
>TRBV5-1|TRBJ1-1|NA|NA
TGCGCCAGCAGCTTGGGCCGACAGGCCAGGGGAACTACTGAAGCTTTCTTT
CASSLGRQARGTTEAFF
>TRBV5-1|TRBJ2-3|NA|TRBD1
TGCGCCAGCAGCTTGGCAGGACAGGCTAGCACAGATACGCAGTATTTT
CASSLAGQASTDTQYF
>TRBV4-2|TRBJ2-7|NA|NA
TGTGCCAGCAGCCAAGAAATCAGGGCTAGCGCAGCCTACGAGCAGTACTTC
CASSQEIRASAAYEQYF
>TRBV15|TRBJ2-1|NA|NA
TGTGCCACCAGCGCTAGCTCTACAGGCCATGAGCAGTTCTTC
CATSASSTGHEQFF
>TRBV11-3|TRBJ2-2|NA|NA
TGTGCCAGCAGCTTTGGGGAAGGGGAGCTGTTTTTT
CASSFGEGELFF
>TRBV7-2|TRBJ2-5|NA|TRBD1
TGTGCCAGCAGCTTCCGCCAGGGGGCTATTGAGACCCAGTACTTC
CASSFRQGAIETQYF
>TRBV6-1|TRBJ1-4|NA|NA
TGTGCCAGCACTGAACAGACTACTAATGAAAAACTGTTTTTT
CASTEQTTNEKLFF
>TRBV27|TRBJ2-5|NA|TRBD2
TGTGCCAGCAGATTGCCCCCCGCGCGGGAGTACCAAGAGACCCAGTACTTC
CASRLPPAREYQETQYF
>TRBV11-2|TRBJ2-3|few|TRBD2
TGTGCCAGCAGCTTATATCTCCCCAGCGGGACTAGTACAGATACGCAGTATTTT
CASSLYLPSGTSTDTQYF
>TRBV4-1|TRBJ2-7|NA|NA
TGCGCCAGCAGCCAAGTCCAGGGCTATCCCGAGCAGTACTTC
CASSQVQGYPEQYF
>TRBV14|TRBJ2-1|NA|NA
TGTGCCAGCAGCCAAGACGCCTTTAGGAGGGATAGGTCCTACAATGAGCAGTTCTTC
CASSQDAFRRDRSYNEQFF
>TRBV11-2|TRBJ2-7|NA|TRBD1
TGTGCCAGCAGCCTCCAGACAGGGGTAGCCTACGAGCAGTACTTC
CASSLQTGVAYEQYF
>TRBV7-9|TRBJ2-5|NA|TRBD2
TGTGCCAGCAGCTTAGCGGCGGGAGCGGGTGAGACCCAGTACTTC
CASSLAAGAGETQYF
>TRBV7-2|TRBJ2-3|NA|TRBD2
TGTGCCAGCAGCTTAACGGGGCTCCGGACTAGCGGGACTGGTACGCAGTATTTT
CASSLTGLRTSGTGTQYF
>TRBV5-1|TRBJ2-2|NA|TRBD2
TGCGCCAGCAGCTTGAACGCGGGAGAGGGCACCGGGGAGCTGTTTTTT
CASSLNAGEGTGELFF
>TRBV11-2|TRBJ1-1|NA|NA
TGTGCCAGCAGCTTAGGGGGTTTTAACACTGAAGCTTTCTTT
CASSLGGFNTEAFF
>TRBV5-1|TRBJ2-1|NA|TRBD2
TGCGCCAGCAGCCCCAGGGGTAGCGGGAGTGGGTACAATGAGCAGTTCTTC
CASSPRGSGSGYNEQFF
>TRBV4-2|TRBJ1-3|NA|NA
TGTGCCAGCAGCCAAGTGGTACCAGAGAACTCTGGAAACACCATATATTTT
CASSQVVPENSGNTIYF
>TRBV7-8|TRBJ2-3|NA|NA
TGTGCCAGCAGGGGAGGTTCTAGCACAGATACGCAGTATTTT
CASRGGSSTDTQYF
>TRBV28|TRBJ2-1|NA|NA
TGTGCCACCTCAGACAGGAATACTGGGAATGAGCAGTTCTTC
CATSDRNTGNEQFF
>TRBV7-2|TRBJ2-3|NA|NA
TGTGCCAGCAGCTCGAGGGCGGGTAGCACAGATACGCAGTATTTT
CASSSRAGSTDTQYF
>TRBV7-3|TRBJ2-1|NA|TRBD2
TGTGCCAGCAGCTTCGGGAGCGGGGGGAATGAGCAGTTCTTC
CASSFGSGGNEQFF
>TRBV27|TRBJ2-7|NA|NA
TGTGCCAGCAGTTTAGCCTCGACGACAGTTTACGTTCGGTACTTC
CASSLASTTVYVRYF
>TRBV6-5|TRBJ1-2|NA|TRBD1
TGTGCCAGCAGTTTCGGACAGGGGGCTAGTGGCTACACCTTC
CASSFGQGASGYTF
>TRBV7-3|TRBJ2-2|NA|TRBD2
TGTGCCAGCAGCGTTAGCGGGGAGCGCACCGGGGAGCTGTTTTTT
CASSVSGERTGELFF
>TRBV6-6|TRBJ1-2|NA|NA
TGTGCCAGCAGTTACTTTCAGGGATCTAACTATGGCTACACCTTC
CASSYFQGSNYGYTF
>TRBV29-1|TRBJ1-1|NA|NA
TGCAGCGTTGAGGTAACGGGGATGAACACTGAAGCTTTCTTT
CSVEVTGMNTEAFF
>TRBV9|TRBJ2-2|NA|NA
TGTGCCAGCAGCTATCTTAGCGGTACCGGGGAGCTGTTTTTT
CASSYLSGTGELFF